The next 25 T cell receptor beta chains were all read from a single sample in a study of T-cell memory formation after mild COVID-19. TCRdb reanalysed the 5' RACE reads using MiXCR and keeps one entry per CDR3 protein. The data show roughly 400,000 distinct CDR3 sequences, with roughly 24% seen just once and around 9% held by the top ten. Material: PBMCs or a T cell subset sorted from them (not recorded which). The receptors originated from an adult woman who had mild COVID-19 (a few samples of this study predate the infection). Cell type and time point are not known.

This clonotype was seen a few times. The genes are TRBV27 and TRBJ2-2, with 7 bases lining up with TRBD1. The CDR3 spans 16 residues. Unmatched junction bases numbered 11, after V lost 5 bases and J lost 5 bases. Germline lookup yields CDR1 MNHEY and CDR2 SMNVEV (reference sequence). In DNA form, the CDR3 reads TGTGCCAGCAGTCCCCGATCCGGGACAGTAACCGGGGAGCTGTTTTTT. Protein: CASSPRSGTVTGELFF.

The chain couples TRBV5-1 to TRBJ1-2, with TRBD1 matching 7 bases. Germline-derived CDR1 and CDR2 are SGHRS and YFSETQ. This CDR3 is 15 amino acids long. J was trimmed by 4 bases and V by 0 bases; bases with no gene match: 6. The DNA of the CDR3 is TGCGCCAGCAGCTTGGATTCTCAGGGGGGCTATGGCTACACCTTC. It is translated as CASSLDSQGGYGYTF.

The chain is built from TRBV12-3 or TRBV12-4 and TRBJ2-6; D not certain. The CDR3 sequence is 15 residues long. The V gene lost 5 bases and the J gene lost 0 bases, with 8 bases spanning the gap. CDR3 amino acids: CASSKGSSGANVLTF. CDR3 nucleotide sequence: TGTGCCAGCAGTAAGGGTAGCTCTGGGGCCAACGTCCTGACTTTC.

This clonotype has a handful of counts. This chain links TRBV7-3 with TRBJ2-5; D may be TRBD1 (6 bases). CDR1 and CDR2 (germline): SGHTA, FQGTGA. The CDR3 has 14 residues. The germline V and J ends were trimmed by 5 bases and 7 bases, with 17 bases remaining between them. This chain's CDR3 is CASSPGTSRGTQYF. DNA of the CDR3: TGTGCCAGCAGCCCAGGGACATCCCGAGGGACCCAGTACTTC.

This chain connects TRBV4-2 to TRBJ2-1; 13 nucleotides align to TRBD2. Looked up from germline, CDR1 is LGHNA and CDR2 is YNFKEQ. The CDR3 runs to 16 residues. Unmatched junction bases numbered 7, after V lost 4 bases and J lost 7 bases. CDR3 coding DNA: TGTGCCAGCAGCCTCCGACTAGCGGGAGGCGGAAATGAGCAGTTCTTC. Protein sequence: CASSLRLAGGGNEQFF.

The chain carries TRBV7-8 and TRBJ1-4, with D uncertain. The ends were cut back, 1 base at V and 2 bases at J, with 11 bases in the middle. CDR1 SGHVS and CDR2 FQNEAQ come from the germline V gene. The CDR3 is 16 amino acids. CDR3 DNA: TGTGCCAGCAGCTTAGGCGGGGTGGGGACTAATGAAAAACTGTTTTTT. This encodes CASSLGGVGTNEKLFF.

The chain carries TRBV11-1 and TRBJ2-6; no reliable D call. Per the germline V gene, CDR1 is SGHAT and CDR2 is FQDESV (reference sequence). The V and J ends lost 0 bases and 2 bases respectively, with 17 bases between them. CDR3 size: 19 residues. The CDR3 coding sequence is TGTGCCAGCAGCTTAGCGCGGTCCAGCCATCGAGCTGGGGCCAACGTCCTGACTTTC. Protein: CASSLARSSHRAGANVLTF. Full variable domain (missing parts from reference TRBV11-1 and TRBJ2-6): EAEVAQSPRYKITEKSQAVAFWCDPISGHATLYWYRQILGQGPELLVQFQDESVVDDSQLPKDRFSAERLKGVDSTLKIQPAELGDSAMYLCASSLARSSHRAGANVLTFGAGSRLTVL.

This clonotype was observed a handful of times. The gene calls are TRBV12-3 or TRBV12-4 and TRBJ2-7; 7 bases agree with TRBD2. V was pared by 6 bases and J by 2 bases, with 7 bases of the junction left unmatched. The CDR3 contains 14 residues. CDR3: CASSPVLAAYEQYF. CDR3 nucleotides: TGTGCCAGCAGCCCCGTCCTAGCGGCCTACGAGCAGTACTTC.

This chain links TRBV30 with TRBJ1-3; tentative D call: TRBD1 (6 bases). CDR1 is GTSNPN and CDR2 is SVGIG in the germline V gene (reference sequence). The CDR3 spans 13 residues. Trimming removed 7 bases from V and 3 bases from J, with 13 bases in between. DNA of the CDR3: TGTGCCTCGCAAAGGGGGAATGGAAACACCATATATTTT. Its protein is CASQRGNGNTIYF.

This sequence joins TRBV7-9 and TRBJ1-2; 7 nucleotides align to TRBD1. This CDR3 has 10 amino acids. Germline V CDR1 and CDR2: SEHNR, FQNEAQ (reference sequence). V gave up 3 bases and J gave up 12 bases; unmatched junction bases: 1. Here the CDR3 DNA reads TGTGCCAGCAGCTTCACAGGGGACACCTTC. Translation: CASSFTGDTF.

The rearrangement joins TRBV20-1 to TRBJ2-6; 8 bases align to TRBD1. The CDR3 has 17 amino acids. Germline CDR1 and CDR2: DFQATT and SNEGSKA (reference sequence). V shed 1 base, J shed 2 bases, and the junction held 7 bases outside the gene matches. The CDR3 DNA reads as TGCAGTGCTAGAGTGCCAGGGGGCGGCACTGGGGCCAACGTCCTGACTTTC. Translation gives CSARVPGGGTGANVLTF.

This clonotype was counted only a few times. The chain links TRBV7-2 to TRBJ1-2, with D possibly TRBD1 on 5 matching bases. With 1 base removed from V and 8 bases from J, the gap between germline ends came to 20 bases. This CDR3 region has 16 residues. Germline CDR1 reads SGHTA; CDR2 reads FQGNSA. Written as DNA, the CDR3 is TGTGCCAGCAGCTTAGAACGGTCCCCAGGACCAGGGGGCTACACCTTC. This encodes CASSLERSPGPGGYTF.

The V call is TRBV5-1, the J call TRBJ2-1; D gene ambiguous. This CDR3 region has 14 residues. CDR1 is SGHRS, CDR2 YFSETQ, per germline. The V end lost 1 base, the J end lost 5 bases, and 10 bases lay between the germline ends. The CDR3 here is CASSLPEDHNEQFF. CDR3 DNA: TGCGCCAGCAGCTTGCCCGAGGACCACAATGAGCAGTTCTTC.

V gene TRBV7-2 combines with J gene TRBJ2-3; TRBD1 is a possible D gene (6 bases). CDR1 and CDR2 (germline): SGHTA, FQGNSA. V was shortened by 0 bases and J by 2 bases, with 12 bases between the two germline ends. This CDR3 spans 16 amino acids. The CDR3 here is CASSLAGHIPTDTQYF. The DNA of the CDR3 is TGTGCCAGCAGCTTAGCGGGACACATCCCCACAGATACGCAGTATTTT.

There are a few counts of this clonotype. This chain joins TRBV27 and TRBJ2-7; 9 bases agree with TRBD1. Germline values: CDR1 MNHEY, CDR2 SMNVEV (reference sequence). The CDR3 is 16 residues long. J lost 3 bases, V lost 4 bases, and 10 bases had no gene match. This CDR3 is CASSSPPGQGNYEQYF. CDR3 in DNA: TGTGCCAGCAGTTCTCCCCCGGGACAGGGAAACTACGAGCAGTACTTC.

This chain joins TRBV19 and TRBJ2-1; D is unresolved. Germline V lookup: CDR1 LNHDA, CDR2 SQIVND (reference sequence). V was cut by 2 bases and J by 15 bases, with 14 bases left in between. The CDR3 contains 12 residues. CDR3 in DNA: TGTGCCAGTAGTATAAAGGACCGCCCTTTGTTCTTC. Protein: CASSIKDRPLFF.

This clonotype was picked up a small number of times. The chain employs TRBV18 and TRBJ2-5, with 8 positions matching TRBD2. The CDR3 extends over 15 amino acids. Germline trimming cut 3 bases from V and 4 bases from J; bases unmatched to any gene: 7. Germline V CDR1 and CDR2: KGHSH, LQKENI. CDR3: CASSPLAGGGETQYF. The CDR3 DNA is TGTGCCAGCTCACCCCTTGCGGGAGGAGGAGAGACCCAGTACTTC.

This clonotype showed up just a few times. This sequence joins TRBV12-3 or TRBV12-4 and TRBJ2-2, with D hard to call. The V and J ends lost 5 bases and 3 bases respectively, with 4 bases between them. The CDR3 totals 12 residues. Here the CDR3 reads CASSKYTGELFF. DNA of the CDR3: TGTGCCAGCAGTAAATACACCGGGGAGCTGTTTTTT.

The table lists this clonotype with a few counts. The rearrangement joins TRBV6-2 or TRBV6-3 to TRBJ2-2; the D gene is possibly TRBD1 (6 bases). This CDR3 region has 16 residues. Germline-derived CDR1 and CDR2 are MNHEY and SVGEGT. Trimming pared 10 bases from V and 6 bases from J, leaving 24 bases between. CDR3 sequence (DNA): TGTGCCACACAAACCCCCACACAGGGATCCGCCGGGGAGCTGTTTTTT. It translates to CATQTPTQGSAGELFF.

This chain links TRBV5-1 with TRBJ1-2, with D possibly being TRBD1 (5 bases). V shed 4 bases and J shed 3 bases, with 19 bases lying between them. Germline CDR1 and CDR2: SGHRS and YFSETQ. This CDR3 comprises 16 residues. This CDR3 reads CASSKISAGMYYGYTF. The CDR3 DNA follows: TGCGCCAGCAGCAAAATCTCGGCAGGGATGTACTATGGCTACACCTTC.

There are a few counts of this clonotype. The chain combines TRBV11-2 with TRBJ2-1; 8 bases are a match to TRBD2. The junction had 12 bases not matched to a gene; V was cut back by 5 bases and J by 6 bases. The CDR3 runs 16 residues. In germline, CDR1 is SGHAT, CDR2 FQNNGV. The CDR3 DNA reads TGTGCCAGCAGCCTCACCGGGACTAGATGGTTCAATGAGCAGTTCTTC. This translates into CASSLTGTRWFNEQFF.

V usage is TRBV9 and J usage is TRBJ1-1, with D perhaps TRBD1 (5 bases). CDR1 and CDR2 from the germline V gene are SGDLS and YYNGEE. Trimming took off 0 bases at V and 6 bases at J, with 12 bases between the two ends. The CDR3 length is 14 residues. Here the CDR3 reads CASSVARRGSEAFF. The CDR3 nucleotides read TGTGCCAGCAGCGTAGCGAGGAGGGGATCTGAAGCTTTCTTT. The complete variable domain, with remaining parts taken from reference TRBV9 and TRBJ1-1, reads DSGVTQTPKHLITATGQRVTLRCSPRSGDLSVYWYQQSLDQGLQFLIQYYNGEERAKGNILERFSAQQFPDLHSELNLSSLELGDSALYFCASSVARRGSEAFFGQGTRLTVV.

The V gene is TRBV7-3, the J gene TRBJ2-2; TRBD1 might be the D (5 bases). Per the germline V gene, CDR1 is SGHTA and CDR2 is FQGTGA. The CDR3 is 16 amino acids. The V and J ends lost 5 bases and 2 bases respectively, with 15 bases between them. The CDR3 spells CASSPGYDFNTGELFF. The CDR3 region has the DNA TGTGCCAGCAGCCCAGGGTATGACTTCAACACCGGGGAGCTGTTTTTT.

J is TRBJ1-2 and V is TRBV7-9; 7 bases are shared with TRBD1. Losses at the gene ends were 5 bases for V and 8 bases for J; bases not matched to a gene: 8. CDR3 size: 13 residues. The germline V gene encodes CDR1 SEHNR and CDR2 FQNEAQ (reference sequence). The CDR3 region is CASSLGTATGYTF. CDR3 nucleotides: TGTGCCAGCAGCCTCGGGACAGCCACAGGCTACACCTTC.

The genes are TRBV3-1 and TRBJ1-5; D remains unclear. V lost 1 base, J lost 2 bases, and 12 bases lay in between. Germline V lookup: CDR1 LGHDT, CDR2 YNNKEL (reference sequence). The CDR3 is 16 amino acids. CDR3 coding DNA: TGTGCCAGCAGCCAAGGAGCTCCGTATGGCAATCAGCCCCAGCATTTT. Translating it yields CASSQGAPYGNQPQHF.